The 19 T cell receptor beta chains below come from one sample, sequenced in a study of blood T cell repertoires in COVID-19. Profiling relied on immunoSEQ multiplex PCR, and the TCRdb table lists in-frame clones only, not all of them. Of under 45,000 clones listed, about 86% are singletons. What was sequenced was peripheral blood. The receptors shown here come from a man in his forties with active COVID-19.

The chain is built from TRBV19 and TRBJ2-5; perhaps TRBD2 as D (6 bases). V dropped 5 bases and J dropped 5 bases, with 18 bases sitting between them. The CDR3 consists of 15 residues. Germline CDR1 is LNHDA and CDR2 is SQIVND (reference sequence). The CDR3 sequence is CASSPYSGYPETQYF. CDR3 DNA sequence: TGTGCCAGTAGTCCGTATAGCGGTTACCCGGAGACCCAGTACTTC.

The rearrangement uses TRBV18 and TRBJ2-2; 8 nucleotides agree with TRBD1. The V gene end was trimmed by 2 bases and the J gene end by 6 bases; junction bases not matched to a gene: 14. CDR3 length: 18 amino acids. The V gene's germline CDR1 is KGHSH and CDR2 LQKENI. The CDR3 here is CASSPIPGTGSMAGELFF. In DNA form, the CDR3 reads TGTGCCAGCTCACCAATCCCCGGGACAGGTTCGATGGCCGGGGAGCTGTTTTTT.

This chain joins TRBV20-1 and TRBJ2-5; TRBD2 aligns across 7 bases. The CDR3 consists of 15 residues. V was pared by 3 bases and J by 0 bases, with 7 bases of the junction left unmatched. CDR1 and CDR2 (germline): DFQATT, SNEGSKA (reference sequence). CDR3 in DNA: TGCAGTGCTAGTAGTCCAGCGGGAAACCAAGAGACCCAGTACTTC. It specifies CSASSPAGNQETQYF.

As to this clone: Other DNA sequences in the same sample also yield this CDR3. The chain joins TRBV11-2 to TRBJ2-5; TRBD2 might be the D (5 bases). The ends were cut back, 4 bases at V and 4 bases at J, with 13 bases in the middle. Per the germline V gene, CDR1 is SGHAT and CDR2 is FQNNGV. CDR3 size: 14 residues. CDR3 nucleotide sequence: TGTGCCAGCAGCTCGGGCCCGGCGGGAGAGACCCAGTACTTC. It encodes CASSSGPAGETQYF.

The gene calls are TRBV28 and TRBJ2-2; 8 nucleotides line up with TRBD2. CDR1 is MDHEN, CDR2 SYDVKM, per germline. V lost 2 bases and J lost 3; bases outside the gene matches: 5. There are 16 residues in the CDR3. CDR3 DNA: TGTGCCAGCAGTTTAAGAGGTAGCGGGGACACCGGGGAGCTGTTTTTT. This translates into CASSLRGSGDTGELFF.

This chain joins TRBV6-5 and TRBJ1-5; D not certain. Germline assignment: CDR1 MNHEY and CDR2 SVGAGI. Trimming pared 8 bases from V and 1 base from J, leaving 9 bases between. The CDR3 covers 13 residues. The CDR3 sequence is CASHHRSNQPQHF. The CDR3 nucleotides are TGTGCCAGCCACCACAGAAGCAATCAGCCCCAGCATTTT.

This clone has only a few counts. CDR3 in DNA: TGTGCCAGCAGTTGGGACAGGGAAAATTCACCCCTCCACTTT. It codes for CASSWDRENSPLHF. This sequence joins TRBV5-6 and TRBJ1-6; TRBD1 matches at 9 bases. The CDR3 has 14 residues. Germline CDR1 and CDR2: SGHDT and YYEEEE. J gave up 7 bases and V 5 bases, and 4 bases lay outside the gene matches. Full variable domain (rest looked up from reference TRBV5-6 and TRBJ1-6): DAGVTQSPTHLIKTRGQQVTLRCSPKSGHDTVSWYQQALGQGPQFIFQYYEEEERQRGNFPDRFSGHQFPNYSSELNVNALLLGDSALYLCASSWDRENSPLHFGNGTRLTVT.

The chain links TRBV3-1 (or the pseudogene TRBV3-2) to TRBJ2-1, with D possibly TRBD2 on 5 matching bases. The length of the CDR3 is 14 residues. Trimming took off 4 bases at V and 9 bases at J, with 16 bases between the two ends. Looked up from germline, CDR1 is LGHDT and CDR2 is YNNKEL (reference sequence). CDR3: CASSLLGSGSEQFF. The CDR3 DNA reads TGTGCCAGCAGCCTACTAGGATCGGGAAGTGAGCAGTTCTTC.

The chain's CDR3 is CASTNLLGLADLDTQYF. For the CDR3, the DNA is TGTGCCAGCACCAATCTTTTGGGGCTAGCGGATTTAGATACGCAGTATTTT. The rearrangement joins TRBV27 to TRBJ2-3; 7 bases are a match to TRBD2. Trimming removed 7 bases from V and 5 bases from J; junction bases left unmatched: 18. The CDR3 is made up of 17 amino acids. Germline V gene lookup returns CDR1 MNHEY and CDR2 SMNVEV (reference sequence).

The chain carries TRBV7-3 and TRBJ2-2; 7 bases map to TRBD2. Germline CDR1 SGHTA, CDR2 FQGTGA. J lost 5 bases, V lost 4 bases, and 13 bases had no gene match. The CDR3 extends over 17 amino acids. This CDR3 is CASSSSVIAGRTGELFF. The CDR3 DNA reads TGTGCCAGCAGCTCATCCGTGATAGCGGGCCGAACCGGGGAGCTGTTTTTT.

The V call is TRBV5-1, the J call TRBJ1-4; a possible D gene is TRBD1 (6 bases). The ends were cut back, 4 bases at V and 4 bases at J, with 14 bases in the middle. Germline V gene sequence: CDR1 SGHRS, CDR2 YFSETQ. This CDR3 has 15 residues. The CDR3 region is CASSDYGQSNEKLFF. CDR3 nucleotide sequence: TGCGCCAGCAGCGACTACGGACAGAGTAATGAAAAACTGTTTTTT.

The chain recombines TRBV9 with TRBJ2-1, with TRBD2 identical over 12 bases. The CDR3 totals 16 residues. Germline-derived CDR1 and CDR2 are SGDLS and YYNGEE. Trimming removed 4 bases from V and 3 bases from J; junction bases left unmatched: 5. The CDR3 reads CASSPGLAGNYNEQFF. The CDR3 DNA reads as TGTGCCAGCAGCCCCGGACTAGCGGGGAACTACAATGAGCAGTTCTTC.

The genes are TRBV29-1 and TRBJ1-2; D is perhaps TRBD1 (6 bases). This CDR3 contains 13 residues. Germline V gene lookup returns CDR1 SQVTM and CDR2 ANQGSEA. V lost 3 bases, J lost 4 bases, and 12 bases lay in between. The CDR3 region has the DNA TGCAGCGTTGACGACAGGTCTGTCTATGGCTACACCTTC. Its protein product is CSVDDRSVYGYTF.

The V and J genes are TRBV30 and TRBJ1-1, with D perhaps TRBD1 (6 bases). The CDR3 contains 13 residues. V lost 3 bases and J 1 base, leaving 9 bases between the germline ends. Germline-derived CDR1 and CDR2 are GTSNPN and SVGIG (reference sequence). The CDR3 bases are TGTGCCTGGAGCAGGGGCTCGAACACTGAAGCTTTCTTT. The encoded protein is CAWSRGSNTEAFF.

V and J are TRBV6-5 and TRBJ2-5; 13 nucleotides line up with TRBD2. This CDR3 spans 15 amino acids. Germline CDR1 MNHEY, CDR2 SVGAGI. Unmatched junction bases numbered 6, after V lost 6 bases and J lost 5 bases. The CDR3 loop is CASSTRTSGSETQYF. Here the CDR3 DNA reads TGTGCCAGCAGCACCAGGACTAGCGGGAGCGAGACCCAGTACTTC.

This chain links TRBV6-6 with TRBJ1-6; the match to TRBD1 covers 7 bases. The CDR3 spans 13 residues. Trimming took 9 bases from V and 5 from J; bases not matched to a gene: 4. The germline V gene has CDR1 MNHNY and CDR2 SVGAGI (reference sequence). The CDR3 protein is CASSGTDNSPLHF. The CDR3 bases are TGTGCCAGTTCCGGGACAGATAATTCACCCCTCCACTTT.

The chain combines TRBV27 with TRBJ2-3; TRBD1 matches at 7 bases. The CDR3 sequence is 16 residues long. Per germline, CDR1 MNHEY and CDR2 SMNVEV (reference sequence). J was trimmed by 0 bases and V by 0 bases; bases with no gene match: 3. Here the CDR3 reads CASSLSTGQSTDTQYF. Here the CDR3 DNA reads TGTGCCAGCAGTTTATCGACGGGACAGAGCACAGATACGCAGTATTTT.

The chain is built from TRBV19 and TRBJ2-3, with 8 bases lining up with TRBD1. Germline V lookup: CDR1 LNHDA, CDR2 SQIVND (reference sequence). The CDR3 consists of 15 residues. The ends lost 5 bases at V and 1 base at J; junction bases unmatched: 5. The CDR3 nucleotides read TGTGCCAGTAGTGCGGGACAGGCTCGCACAGATACGCAGTATTTT. Amino acid sequence: CASSAGQARTDTQYF.

This clone has only one observation. This chain links TRBV10-3 with TRBJ2-2, with TRBD1 identical over 7 bases. The CDR3 length is 13 residues. CDR1 and CDR2 from the germline V gene are ENHRY and SYGVKD. J was trimmed by 4 bases and V by 10 bases; bases with no gene match: 6. The CDR3 region has the DNA TGTGCCAGACAGGGCAAATCCACCGGGGAGCTGTTTTTT. The encoded protein is CARQGKSTGELFF.